Sequencing of this T cell receptor beta chain was carried out in a study of shared clonotypes between healthy human individuals. The authors loaded around 220 ng DNA, about 30,000 T cell genomes, into sorted-subset replicate PCRs. Using immunoSEQ multiplex PCR, the repertoire was profiled, and TCRdb retains in-frame clones only, with some absent. The sample contains under 2,500,000 clones, roughly 95% of which appear only once. Germline V lookup: CDR1 SGHTA, CDR2 FQGNSA. The CDR3 is 13 residues long. Trimming took off 4 bases at V and 5 bases at J, with 12 bases between the two ends. The chain employs TRBV7-2 and TRBJ2-7; TRBD1 might be the D (6 bases). What was sequenced was naive CD4+ T cells sorted from blood. Regarding subset: CD45RA+ positively selected. The origin of this receptor is a man aged 18-30 years in good health. DNA of the CDR3: TGTGCCAGCAGCTACCCTAGACAGGACGAGCAGTACTTC. The encoded protein is CASSYPRQDEQYF.